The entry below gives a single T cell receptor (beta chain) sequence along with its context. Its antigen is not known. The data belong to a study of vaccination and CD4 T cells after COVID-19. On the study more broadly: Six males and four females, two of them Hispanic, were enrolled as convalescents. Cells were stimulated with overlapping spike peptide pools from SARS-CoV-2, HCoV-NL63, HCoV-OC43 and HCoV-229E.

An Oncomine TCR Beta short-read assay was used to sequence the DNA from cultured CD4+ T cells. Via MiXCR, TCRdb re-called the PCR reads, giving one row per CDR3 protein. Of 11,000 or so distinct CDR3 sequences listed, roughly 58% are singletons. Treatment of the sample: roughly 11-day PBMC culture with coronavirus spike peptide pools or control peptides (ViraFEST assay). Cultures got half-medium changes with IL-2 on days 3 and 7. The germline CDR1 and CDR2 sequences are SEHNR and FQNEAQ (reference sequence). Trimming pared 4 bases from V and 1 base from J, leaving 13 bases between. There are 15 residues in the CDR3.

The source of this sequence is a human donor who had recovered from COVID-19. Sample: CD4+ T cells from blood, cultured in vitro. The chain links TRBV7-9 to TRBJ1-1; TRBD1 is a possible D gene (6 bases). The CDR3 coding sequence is TGTGCCAGCAGCTGGTCCCGGGACACGAACACTGAAGCTTTCTTT. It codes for CASSWSRDTNTEAFF.